This T cell receptor beta chain was retrieved from a study of control samples from healthy donors and cancer patients. Measured with immunoSEQ multiplex PCR; TCRdb has only the in-frame clones, and not every one. The top ten hold 0.55% to 0.6% of the sample, which has more than 95,000 clones, approximately 92% seen once. The CDR3 has 15 residues. Trimming pared 0 bases from V and 2 bases from J, leaving 7 bases between. Germline assignment: CDR1 SGHDN and CDR2 FVKESK. This chain links TRBV14 with TRBJ1-4; maybe TRBD1 (5 bases). The TCR sequence derives from an elderly man with head and neck cancer. Sequenced input: PBMCs. CDR3 protein: CASSQDQGTNEKLFF. The CDR3 nucleotides read TGTGCCAGCAGCCAAGATCAGGGCACTAATGAAAAACTGTTTTTT.